This T cell receptor (beta chain) was recovered during a study of T cell repertoires in cytomegalovirus infection. Study context: Recently identified HLA-C-restricted CMV epitopes were used, and well-studied HLA-B-restricted CMV epitopes were used as well. Public TCR beta signatures were indicative of both CMV infection and a matching HLA type. Overall study findings and caveats: The ex vivo response was dominated by HLA-C-restricted CMV-specific TCR beta clonotypes. Identification of carriers of CMV plus the relevant HLA was achieved through cumulative public TCR beta family frequency.

The CDR3 contains 12 residues. Germline V lookup: CDR1 MGHDK, CDR2 SYGVNS. The trim removed 6 bases at V and 8 bases at J, leaving 6 bases unmatched. TCRdb re-called the reads with MiXCR, one entry per CDR3 protein. The table shows around 430,000 distinct CDR3 sequences, with roughly 43% occurring only once. As for this clonotype: The antigen is unknown.

The material sequenced was cultured PBMCs, taken from culture after CMV antigen stimulation. This TCR came from a human donor in good health (CMV status not recorded). Some clones in this sample may be carry-over from other donors' samples. This sequence joins TRBV25-1 and TRBJ2-5; 7 nucleotides match TRBD2. The CDR3 here is CASSQWGGTQYF. CDR3 nucleotide sequence: TGTGCCAGCAGCCAATGGGGGGGTACCCAGTACTTC.